This T cell receptor (beta chain) was captured by sequencing in a study of STAT5B mutations in CD4+ large granular lymphocyte leukemia. TCRdb keeps only in-frame clones here, not all; method: immunoSEQ multiplex PCR. The data show roughly 30,000 clones, with roughly 82% seen just once and roughly 2.3% held by the top ten. V shed 5 bases and J 9 bases; nucleotides not matched to a gene: 12. The CDR3 is 16 amino acids. Germline values: CDR1 SEHNR, CDR2 FQNEAQ (reference sequence). The genes are TRBV7-9 and TRBJ2-3, with 12 nucleotides matching TRBD2. Input material: CD4+ T cells from blood buffy coats. This receptor was obtained from a human donor in good health. DNA for the CDR3: TGTGCCAGCAGCCCTAGGACTAGCGGGGACTCAGGAACGCAGTATTTT. This translates into CASSPRTSGDSGTQYF. Combining the CDR3 with reference TRBV7-9 and TRBJ2-3 gives the whole variable domain DTGVSQNPRHKITKRGQNVTFRCDPISEHNRLYWYRQTLGQGPEFLTYFQNEAQLEKSRLLSDRFSAERPKGSFSTLEIQRTEQGDSAMYLCASSPRTSGDSGTQYFGPGTRLTVL.